The clone carrying this TCR beta chain was seen a few times. The sample comes from a study of blood T cells in healthy people across ages. A second PCR of about 7 to 11 cycles used a sample-barcoded 5' primer and a J-beta primer mix. A tag from a template-switch adaptor with 12 random nucleotides marked each cDNA molecule. TCRdb independently ran MiXCR on the 5' RACE reads; one entry per CDR3 protein. The top ten hold about 19% of the sample, which has some 800,000 distinct CDR3 sequences, more than 40% seen once. This CDR3 contains 12 residues. Trimming took off 0 bases at V and 10 bases at J, with 9 bases between the two ends. Germline V gives CDR1 LGHDT, CDR2 YNNKEL (reference sequence).

The V call is TRBV3-1, the J call TRBJ2-5; D not certain. Sequencing was done on a sample of blood. The receptor was derived from a man between 60 and 70 years old in good health. CDR3 bases: TGTGCCAGCAGCCAAGATGGAAAGGACCAGTACTTC. It specifies CASSQDGKDQYF.